The 4 T cell receptor beta chains in this list originate from one sample, sequenced in a study of T cell responses to AZD1222 COVID-19 vaccine. TCRdb keeps only in-frame clones here, not all; method: immunoSEQ multiplex PCR. The sample yields 150,000 to 200,000 clones, about 92% seen once. The starting material was peripheral blood, obtained on day 0 of AZD1222 vaccination. The receptors were gathered from an adult in good health.

This chain connects TRBV5-1 to TRBJ1-3, with 7 bases that match TRBD1. The CDR3 has 14 amino acids. The J segment lost 2 bases and the V segment lost 4 bases, leaving 3 bases of the junction unmatched. The germline CDR1 and CDR2 sequences are SGHRS and YFSETQ. This CDR3 is CASSSQGAGNTIYF. In DNA form, the CDR3 reads TGCGCCAGCAGCAGCCAGGGGGCTGGAAACACCATATATTTT.

This chain connects TRBV7-2 to TRBJ2-5, with a weak D call TRBD2 (6 bases). V was shortened by 3 bases and J by 9 bases, with 14 bases between the two germline ends. The CDR3 loop spans 13 amino acids. The germline V gene has CDR1 SGHTA and CDR2 FQGNSA. CDR3 residues: CASSLGGLEAQYF. The CDR3 bases are TGTGCCAGCAGCTTGGGGGGACTCGAGGCCCAGTACTTC. The entire variable domain, with the rest obtained from reference TRBV7-2 and TRBJ2-5, is as follows: GAGVSQSPSNKVTEKGKDVELRCDPISGHTALYWYRQSLGQGLEFLIYFQGNSAPDKSGLPSDRFSAERTGGSVSTLTIQRTQQEDSAVYLCASSLGGLEAQYFGPGTRLLVL.

The rearrangement links TRBV18 to TRBJ1-2; no definite D call. Per the germline V gene, CDR1 is KGHSH and CDR2 is LQKENI. The CDR3 runs 13 residues. Trimming left V 3 bases short and J 2 bases short, with 7 bases between. The CDR3 spells CASSPRPNYGYTF. As DNA, the CDR3 is TGTGCCAGCTCACCTAGACCAAACTATGGCTACACCTTC.

The rearrangement uses TRBV7-9 and TRBJ1-1; possibly TRBD1 for D (6 bases). Trimming cost V 3 bases and J 1 base, with 9 bases left between them. Germline CDR1 is SEHNR and CDR2 is FQNEAQ (reference sequence). The CDR3 consists of 14 residues. Here the CDR3 reads CASSLETGNTEAFF. The CDR3 DNA sequence: TGTGCCAGCAGCTTGGAGACAGGGAACACTGAAGCTTTCTTT.